This T cell receptor (beta chain) is from a study of T cell responses to AZD1222 COVID-19 vaccine (dated by TCRdb to the early 2020s). For context, the study as a whole: AZD1222 recipients with second doses at about 4 weeks or about 12 weeks were pooled, because spike-specific TCR depth and breadth did not differ between schedules. TCR sequencing was performed for fewer than 250 trial participants, of whom around 200 were given two doses of AZD1222 and around 25 were given two doses of MenACWY control vaccine. Trial participants were enrolled into age subgroups of 18-55, 56-69 and 70-plus years, which contained approximately 150, 28 and 58 TCR-sequenced participants, respectively.

What the research found in general, with its limitations: No day 14 peak-response samples were available, so repertoires were characterized only after the peak T cell response. The vaccine-associated CD4 TCRs covered the entire spike protein, and the dominant responses fell in regions 160-218 and 743-854. Participants were mostly white British and included more females than males, and it was suggested by the authors that clonal diversity may have been underestimated. Epitopes outside the regions mutated in the B.1.351 and B.1.1.7 variants were reportedly recognized by nearly half of the unique spike-specific TCRs. A significant rise in spike-specific TCR breadth and depth was observed after two AZD1222 doses relative to day 0 and relative to MenACWY recipients. The 56-69-year group was small, and its depth increase did not reach significance, likely because of low power. Conclusions about previously exposed vaccinees are limited, since just 5 or 6 AZD1222 recipients were seropositive for SARS-CoV-2 at baseline.

With respect to this clone: What antigen it recognizes has not been identified. No base quality information exists; no much larger clone differs at one position.

Interpreted using the paper, the time point label stands for: baseline before first vaccination. The vaccinee samples were drawn from two UK trials, COV001 and COV002, one of which was a single-blind randomized controlled phase 2/3 trial testing AZD1222 (ChAdOx1 nCoV-19) in healthy adults. For TCRbeta chain sequencing, PBMC samples were collected from trial participants at day 0 and at day 28 after the second dose. The germline V gene specifies MNHEY as CDR1 and SVGAGI as CDR2. The cysteine opens and the phenylalanine closes a CDR3 of 14 amino acids. Only the CDR3 part of the read is kept: 42 bases, read in frame from the first base. Relative to germline, V is 9 bases shorter and J is 8 bases shorter, with 19 bases between their ends. The CDR3 regions of human TCRbeta chains were analyzed by immunosequencing. Per the authors' processing: Repertoire TCRs were checked for matches against a reference library of SARS-CoV-2-specific TCRs that had been generated using the MIRA antigen-specificity platform. Breadth meant the fraction of unique TCRs that were SARS-CoV-2-associated, whereas depth meant the fraction of total T cells that were SARS-CoV-2-associated. Each spike-specific TCR was assigned to its reactive spike region and to a CD4 or CD8 class using the MIRA data. Log10-transformed breadth and depth values were compared by one-way ANOVA with Sidak's multiple comparisons tests. Here the immuneACCESS table is served through TCRdb, limited to in-frame sequences with V and J called. Missing clones are a known gap in these copies; in checked studies unresolved V genes cover under half, and the rest lacks a known reason. Clone size and V and J calls were adopted from that table, with D and trimming inferred from the DNA. The sample includes 150,000 to 200,000 clones, with 90% observed a single time. The top ten clones comprise about 1.6% of the sample.

The chain is made from TRBV6-5 and TRBJ1-4, with an unclear D gene assignment. The TCR was taken from an adult in good health. The sequencing used peripheral blood, collected on day 0 of AZD1222 vaccination. The CDR3 has the sequence CASLLGGQQEKLFF. The sequenced DNA: TGTGCCAGTCTCCTAGGAGGGCAGCAGGAAAAACTGTTTTTT.